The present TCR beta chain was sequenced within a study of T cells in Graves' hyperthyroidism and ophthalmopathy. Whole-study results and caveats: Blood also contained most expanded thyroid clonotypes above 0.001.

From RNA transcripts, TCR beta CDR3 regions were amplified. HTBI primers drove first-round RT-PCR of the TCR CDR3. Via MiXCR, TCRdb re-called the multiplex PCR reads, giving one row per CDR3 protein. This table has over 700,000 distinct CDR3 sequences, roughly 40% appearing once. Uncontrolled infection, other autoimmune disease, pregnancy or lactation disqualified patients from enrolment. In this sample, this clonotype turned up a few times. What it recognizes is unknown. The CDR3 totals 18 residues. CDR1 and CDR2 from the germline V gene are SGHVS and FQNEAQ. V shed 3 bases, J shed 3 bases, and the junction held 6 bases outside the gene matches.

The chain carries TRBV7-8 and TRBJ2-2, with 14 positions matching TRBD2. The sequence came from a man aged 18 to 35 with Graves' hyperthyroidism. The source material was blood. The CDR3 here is CASSFWTSGGKDTGELFF. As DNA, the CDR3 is TGTGCCAGCAGCTTTTGGACTAGCGGGGGGAAGGACACCGGGGAGCTGTTTTTT.